The clone carrying this T cell receptor (beta chain) was counted between two and nine times. Its antigen is still unknown. The CDR3 has 16 residues. Germline values: CDR1 MNHEY, CDR2 SMNVEV (reference sequence). The V and J ends lost 6 bases and 0 bases, in that order; junction bases with no gene match: 8. The table came from immunoSEQ multiplex PCR; TCRdb's copy has only in-frame clones and leaves some out. Found here are more than 2,000 clones, roughly 69% of them singletons; the top ten hold 40% to 50%. These data belong to a study of CD8 T cell repertoires and HIV-1 epitope variants. As for the study in general: Twenty-five autologous and known Gag and Nef epitope variant peptides each stimulated T cells separately. Epitopes were three Gag families plus Nef HW9 and YT9.

Findings of the study overall: Eight or nine TCR beta clonotypes were antigen-specific, 5 or 6 apparently recognizing autologous or escape variants.

The chain joins TRBV27 to TRBJ2-1; 7 bases fit TRBD1. The clonotype comes from a male donor with HIV. The sample taken for sequencing was cultured CD8+ T cells derived from PBMCs. CDR3 bases: TGTGCCAGCAGCCTAAGACAGGGCTCCTCCTACAATGAGCAGTTCTTC. Its protein is CASSLRQGSSYNEQFF.